This TCR beta chain was obtained from a study of cytomegalovirus exposure and HLA in healthy donors. With termini counted, the CDR3 has 13 amino acids. Germline assignment: CDR1 SGDLS and CDR2 YYNGEE. Study-wide results and caveats: It emerged from a later analysis that several of the most significant clusters appeared to be linked to common viral pathogens.

Primers included in the PCR were 60 Vbeta and 13 Jbeta primers. Profiled with immunoSEQ multiplex PCR; TCRdb holds only in-frame clones, not every one. This sample's table reports over 200,000 clones. A remark on this clone: Its antigen is not identified. No DNA is shown, since the ends of the CDR3 on it are uncertain; the CDR3 is the one TCRdb lists.

Sequencing used PBMCs. V usage is TRBV9 and J usage is TRBJ2-5; TRBD2 reflects the table's D call only, with no check against the DNA. The receptor's source is a woman between 25 and 40 years old in good health and CMV-seropositive. CDR3 protein: CASSVGEGTSKYF.